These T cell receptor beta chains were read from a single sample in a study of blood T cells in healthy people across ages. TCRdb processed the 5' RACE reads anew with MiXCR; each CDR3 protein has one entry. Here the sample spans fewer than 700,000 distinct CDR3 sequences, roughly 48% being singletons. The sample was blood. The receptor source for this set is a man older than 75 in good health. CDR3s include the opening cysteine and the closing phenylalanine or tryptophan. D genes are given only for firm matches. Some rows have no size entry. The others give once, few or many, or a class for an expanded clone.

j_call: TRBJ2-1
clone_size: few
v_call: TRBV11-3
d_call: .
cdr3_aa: CASSLGEGLYNEQFF
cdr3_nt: TGTGCCAGCAGCTTAGGAGAAGGCCTCTACAATGAGCAGTTCTTC

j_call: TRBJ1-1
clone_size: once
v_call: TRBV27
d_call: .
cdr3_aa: CASSRRGGSTEAFF
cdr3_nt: TGTGCCAGCAGCCGGCGGGGGGGTAGCACTGAAGCTTTCTTT

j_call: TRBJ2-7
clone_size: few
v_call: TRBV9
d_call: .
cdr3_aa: CASSPDGRSYEQYF
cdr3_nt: TGTGCCAGCAGCCCGGACGGGAGATCCTACGAGCAGTACTTC

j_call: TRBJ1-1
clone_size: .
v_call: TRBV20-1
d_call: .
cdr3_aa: CSARTLRWDTEAFF
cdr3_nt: TGCAGTGCTAGAACTCTCAGGTGGGACACTGAAGCTTTCTTT

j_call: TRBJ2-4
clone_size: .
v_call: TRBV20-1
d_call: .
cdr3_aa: CSVGGQGEQYF
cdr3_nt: TGCAGTGTGGGGGGCCAGGGGGAGCAGTACTTC

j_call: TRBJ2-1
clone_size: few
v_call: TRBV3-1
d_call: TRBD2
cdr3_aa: CASSPSGSKQFF
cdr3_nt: TGTGCCAGCAGCCCGAGCGGGAGTAAGCAGTTCTTC

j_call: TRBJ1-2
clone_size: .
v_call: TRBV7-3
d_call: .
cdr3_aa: CASSSDAGPDAGYTF
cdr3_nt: TGTGCCAGCAGCTCAGACGCAGGGCCCGACGCAGGCTACACCTTC

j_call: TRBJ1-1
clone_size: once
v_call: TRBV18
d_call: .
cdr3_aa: CASSPQADTEAFF
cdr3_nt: TGTGCCAGCTCACCACAAGCCGACACTGAAGCTTTCTTT

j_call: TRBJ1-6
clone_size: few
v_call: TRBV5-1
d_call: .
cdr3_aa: CASSLGGTGGLSPLHF
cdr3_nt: TGCGCCAGCAGCTTGGGAGGGACCGGAGGACTTTCACCCCTCCACTTT

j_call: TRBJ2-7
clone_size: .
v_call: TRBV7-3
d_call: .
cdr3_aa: CASSPGARNHEQYF
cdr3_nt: TGTGCCAGCAGCCCGGGGGCTAGAAACCACGAGCAGTACTTC

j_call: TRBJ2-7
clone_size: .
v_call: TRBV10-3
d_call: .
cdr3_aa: CAISEVGSSYEQYF
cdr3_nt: TGTGCCATCAGTGAGGTGGGGTCCTCCTACGAGCAGTACTTC

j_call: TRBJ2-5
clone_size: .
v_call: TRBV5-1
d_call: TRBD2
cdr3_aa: CASSLGLAGVKETQYF
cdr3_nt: TGCGCCAGCAGCTTGGGTCTAGCGGGGGTTAAAGAGACCCAGTACTTC

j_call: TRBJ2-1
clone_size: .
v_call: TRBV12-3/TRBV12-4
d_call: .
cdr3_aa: CASTPLAWSLRFF
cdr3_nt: TGTGCCAGCACCCCGCTAGCCTGGAGTCTCCGGTTCTTC

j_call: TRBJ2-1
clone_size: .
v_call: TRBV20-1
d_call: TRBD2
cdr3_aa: CSARGLAGELPNEQFF
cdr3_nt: TGCAGTGCTAGGGGACTAGCGGGAGAGCTTCCCAATGAGCAGTTCTTC

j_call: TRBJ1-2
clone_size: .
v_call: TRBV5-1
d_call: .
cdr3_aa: CASSLEGREKWGYGYTF
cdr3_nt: TGCGCCAGCAGCTTGGAAGGAAGGGAGAAGTGGGGGTATGGCTACACCTTC

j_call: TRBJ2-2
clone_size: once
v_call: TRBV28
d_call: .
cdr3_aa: CASSRMNTGELFF
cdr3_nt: TGTGCCAGCAGTCGGATGAACACCGGGGAGCTGTTTTTT

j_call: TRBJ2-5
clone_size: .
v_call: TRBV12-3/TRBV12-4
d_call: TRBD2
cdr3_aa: CASRGSGRSETQYF
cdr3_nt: TGTGCCAGCCGGGGTAGCGGGAGAAGCGAGACCCAGTACTTC

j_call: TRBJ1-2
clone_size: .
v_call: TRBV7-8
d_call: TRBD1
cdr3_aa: CASRPGTGGVGGYTF
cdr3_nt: TGTGCCAGCCGGCCGGGCACAGGGGGCGTAGGTGGCTACACCTTC

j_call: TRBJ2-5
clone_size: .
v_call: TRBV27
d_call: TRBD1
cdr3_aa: CASKEQGSVETQYF
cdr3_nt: TGTGCCAGCAAAGAACAGGGGTCCGTAGAGACCCAGTACTTC

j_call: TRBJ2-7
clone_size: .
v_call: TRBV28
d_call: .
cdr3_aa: CASRSPTFSYEQYF
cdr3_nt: TGTGCCAGTAGATCGCCTACCTTCTCCTACGAGCAGTACTTC

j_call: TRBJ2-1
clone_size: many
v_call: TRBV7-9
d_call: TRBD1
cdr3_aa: CAESEGTGDYNEQFF
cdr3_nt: TGTGCCGAGTCCGAGGGAACAGGGGACTACAATGAGCAGTTCTTC

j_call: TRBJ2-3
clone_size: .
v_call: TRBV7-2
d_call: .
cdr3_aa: CASCSGTRGTDTQYF
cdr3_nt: TGTGCCAGCTGTTCGGGCACCAGGGGCACAGATACGCAGTATTTT

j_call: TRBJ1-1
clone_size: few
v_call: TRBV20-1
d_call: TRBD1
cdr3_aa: CSARVRTGWHEGLTEAFF
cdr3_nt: TGCAGTGCTAGAGTCAGGACAGGCTGGCACGAGGGGCTCACTGAAGCTTTCTTT

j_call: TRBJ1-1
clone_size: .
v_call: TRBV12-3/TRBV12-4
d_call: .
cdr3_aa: CASSVDPDTEAFF
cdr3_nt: TGTGCCAGCAGTGTCGACCCGGACACTGAAGCTTTCTTT

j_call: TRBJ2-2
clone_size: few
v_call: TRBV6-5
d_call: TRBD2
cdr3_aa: CASSWRGLAGGLFF
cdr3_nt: TGTGCCAGCAGTTGGCGAGGACTAGCGGGAGGGCTGTTTTTT

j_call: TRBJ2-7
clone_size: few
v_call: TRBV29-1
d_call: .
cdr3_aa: CSVRGKSSYNEQYF
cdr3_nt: TGCAGCGTTAGAGGGAAGAGCTCCTACAATGAGCAGTACTTC

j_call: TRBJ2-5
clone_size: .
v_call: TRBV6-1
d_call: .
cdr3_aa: CASYGGGSGETQYF
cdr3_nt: TGTGCCAGCTATGGAGGGGGATCCGGAGAGACCCAGTACTTC

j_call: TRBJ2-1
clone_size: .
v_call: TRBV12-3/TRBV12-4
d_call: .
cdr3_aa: CASSSGLNEQFF
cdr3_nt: TGTGCCAGCAGTTCGGGACTCAATGAGCAGTTCTTC

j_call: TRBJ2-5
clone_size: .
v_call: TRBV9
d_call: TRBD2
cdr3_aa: CASTSGRAGSQEAQYF
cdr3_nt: TGTGCCAGCACCTCAGGCCGAGCGGGAAGCCAAGAGGCCCAGTACTTC

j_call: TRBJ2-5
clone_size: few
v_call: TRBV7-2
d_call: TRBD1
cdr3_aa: CASSRTGDQETQYF
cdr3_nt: TGTGCCAGCAGTCGGACAGGGGACCAAGAGACCCAGTACTTC

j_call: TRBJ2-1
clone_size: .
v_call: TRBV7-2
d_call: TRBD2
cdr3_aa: CASSQNGLAGPEEQFF
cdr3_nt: TGTGCCAGCAGCCAAAACGGACTAGCGGGACCAGAAGAGCAGTTCTTC

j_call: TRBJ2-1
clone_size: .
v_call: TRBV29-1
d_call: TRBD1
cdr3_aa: CSVEGQGADEQFF
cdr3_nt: TGCAGCGTTGAGGGACAGGGGGCTGACGAGCAGTTCTTC

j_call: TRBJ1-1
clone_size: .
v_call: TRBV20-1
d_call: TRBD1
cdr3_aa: CSGNRGNTEAFF
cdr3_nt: TGCAGTGGCAACAGGGGGAACACTGAAGCTTTCTTT

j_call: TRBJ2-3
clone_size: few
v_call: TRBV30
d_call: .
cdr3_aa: CAWSVWQTSTDTQYF
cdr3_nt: TGTGCCTGGAGTGTATGGCAGACTAGCACAGATACGCAGTATTTT

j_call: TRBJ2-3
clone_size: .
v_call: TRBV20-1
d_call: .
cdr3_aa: CSASDTQYF
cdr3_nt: TGCAGTGCCTCGGATACGCAGTATTTT

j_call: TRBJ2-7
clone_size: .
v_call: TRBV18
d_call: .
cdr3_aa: CASSLSRDEQYF
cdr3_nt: TGTGCCAGCTCTTTAAGTCGGGACGAGCAGTACTTC

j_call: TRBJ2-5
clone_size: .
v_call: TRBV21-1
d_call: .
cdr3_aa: CASSKKWEWYQETQYF
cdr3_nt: TGTGCCAGCAGCAAAAAATGGGAGTGGTACCAAGAGACCCAGTACTTC

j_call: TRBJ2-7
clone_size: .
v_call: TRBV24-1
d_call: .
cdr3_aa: CATSDSSDYEQYF
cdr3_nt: TGTGCCACCAGTGATTCCTCCGATTACGAGCAGTACTTC

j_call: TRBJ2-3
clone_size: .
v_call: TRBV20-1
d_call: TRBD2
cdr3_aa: CSAPTSGLRTDTQYF
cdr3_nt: TGCAGTGCCCCCACTAGCGGGCTCCGCACAGATACGCAGTATTTT

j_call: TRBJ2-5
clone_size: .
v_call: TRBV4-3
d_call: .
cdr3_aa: CASSQDLAVRETQYF
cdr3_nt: TGCGCCAGCAGCCAAGATCTCGCGGTTCGGGAGACCCAGTACTTC

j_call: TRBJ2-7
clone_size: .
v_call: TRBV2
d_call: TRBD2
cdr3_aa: CATDPGTSGYEQYF
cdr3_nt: TGTGCCACCGATCCCGGGACTAGCGGCTACGAGCAGTACTTC

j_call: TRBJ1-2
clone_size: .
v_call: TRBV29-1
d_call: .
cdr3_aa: CSVEGSAERLDGYTF
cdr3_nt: TGCAGCGTTGAGGGAAGCGCGGAAAGGCTGGATGGCTACACCTTC

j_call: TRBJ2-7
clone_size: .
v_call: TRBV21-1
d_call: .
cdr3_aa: CASSTGDIPYEQYF
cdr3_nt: TGTGCCAGCAGCACAGGGGACATACCCTACGAGCAGTACTTC

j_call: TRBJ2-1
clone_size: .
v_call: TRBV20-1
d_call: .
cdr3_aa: CSARVVLTNEQFF
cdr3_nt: TGCAGTGCTAGAGTTGTCTTAACCAATGAGCAGTTCTTC

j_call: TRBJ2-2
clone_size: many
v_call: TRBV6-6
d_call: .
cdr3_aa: CASSYGLRVITGELFF
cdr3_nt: TGTGCCAGCAGTTATGGGCTCCGGGTTATCACCGGGGAGCTGTTTTTT

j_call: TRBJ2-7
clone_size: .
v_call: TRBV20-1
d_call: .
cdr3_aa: CSALPGTRVHEQYF
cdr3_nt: TGCAGTGCTCTGCCCGGGACTCGGGTACACGAGCAGTACTTC

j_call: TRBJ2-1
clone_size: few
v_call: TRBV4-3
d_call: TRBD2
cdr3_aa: CASSQEGFSGGAYNEQFF
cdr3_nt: TGCGCCAGCAGCCAAGAAGGGTTTTCCGGGGGGGCCTACAATGAGCAGTTCTTC

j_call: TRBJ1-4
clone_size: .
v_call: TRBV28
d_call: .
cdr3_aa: CASSQTQGNYNEKLFF
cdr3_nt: TGTGCCAGCAGTCAAACCCAGGGAAATTATAATGAAAAACTGTTTTTT

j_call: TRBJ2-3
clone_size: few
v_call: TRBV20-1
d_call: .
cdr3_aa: CSAVDLESDTQYF
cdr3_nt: TGCAGTGCCGTCGATTTGGAGTCAGATACGCAGTATTTT

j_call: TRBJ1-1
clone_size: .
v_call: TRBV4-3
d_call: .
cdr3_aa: CASSPLGGLEAFF
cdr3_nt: TGCGCCAGCAGCCCCCTTGGGGGGCTTGAAGCTTTCTTT

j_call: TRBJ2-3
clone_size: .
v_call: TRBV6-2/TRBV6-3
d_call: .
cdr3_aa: CASSYGTLTDTQYF
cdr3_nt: TGTGCCAGCAGCTACGGGACCCTCACAGATACGCAGTATTTT

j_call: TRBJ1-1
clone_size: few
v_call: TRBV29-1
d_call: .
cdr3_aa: CSVSSHGGQRTNTEAFF
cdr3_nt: TGCAGCGTCTCGAGTCATGGCGGACAACGGACGAACACTGAAGCTTTCTTT

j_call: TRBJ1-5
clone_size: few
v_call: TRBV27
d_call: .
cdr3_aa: CASSLGGHHNQPQHF
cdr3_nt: TGTGCCAGCAGTTTGGGGGGACACCACAATCAGCCCCAGCATTTT

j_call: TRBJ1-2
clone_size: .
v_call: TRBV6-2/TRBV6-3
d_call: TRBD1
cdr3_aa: CASRRTGINGYTF
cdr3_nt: TGTGCCAGTAGAAGGACAGGGATAAATGGCTACACCTTC

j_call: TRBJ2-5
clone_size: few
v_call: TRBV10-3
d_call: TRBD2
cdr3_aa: CAISDQASGRASVQYF
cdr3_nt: TGTGCCATCAGTGACCAGGCTAGCGGGAGGGCCTCTGTGCAGTACTTC

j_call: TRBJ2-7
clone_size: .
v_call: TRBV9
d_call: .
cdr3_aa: CASSAPDEQYF
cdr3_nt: TGTGCCAGCAGCGCCCCCGACGAGCAGTACTTC

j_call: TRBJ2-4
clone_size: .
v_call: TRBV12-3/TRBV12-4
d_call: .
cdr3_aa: CASSLGGKNIQYF
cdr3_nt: TGTGCCAGCAGTTTAGGCGGGAAAAACATTCAGTACTTC